The 9 T cell receptor beta chains listed next were all sequenced from one sample in a study of shared clonotypes between healthy human individuals. Clones were read by immunoSEQ multiplex PCR, and TCRdb kept only the in-frame ones, dropping some. The sample carries about 2.4 million clones, just over 90% recorded once. The specimen was naive CD4+ T cells sorted from blood. The subset is: CD45RA+ positively selected. The source of these receptors is a man younger than 35 in good health.

The rearrangement uses TRBV5-1 and TRBJ2-5; weak D call: TRBD2 (6 bases). Trimming took 0 bases from V and 5 from J, leaving 20 bases between them. This CDR3 has 17 amino acids. Looked up from germline, CDR1 is SGHRS and CDR2 is YFSETQ. CDR3 region: CASSLAFLGLGGETQYF. The CDR3 DNA follows: TGCGCCAGCAGCTTGGCCTTTCTGGGACTCGGAGGGGAGACCCAGTACTTC. Based on the CDR3 plus reference TRBV5-1 and TRBJ2-5, the full variable domain is KAGVTQTPRYLIKTRGQQVTLSCSPISGHRSVSWYQQTPGQGLQFLFEYFSETQRNKGNFPGRFSGRQFSNSRSEMNVSTLELGDSALYLCASSLAFLGLGGETQYFGPGTRLLVL.

The chain joins TRBV6-6 to TRBJ2-2; 7 bases are shared with TRBD2. The CDR3 spans 13 residues. Germline assignment: CDR1 MNHNY and CDR2 SVGAGI (reference sequence). The junction had 4 bases not matched to a gene; V was cut back by 6 bases and J by 6 bases. DNA for the CDR3: TGTGCCAGCAGCAATGGACTAGCCGGGGAGCTGTTTTTT. It specifies CASSNGLAGELFF.

In the case of this clone: The sample carries other DNA sequences with the same CDR3. This rearrangement joins TRBV6-5 to TRBJ2-7, with a weak D call TRBD2 (5 bases). Between the trimmed V and J ends, which lost 0 bases and 0 bases, there was a span of 12 bases. Germline CDR1 and CDR2: MNHEY and SVGAGI. The CDR3 consists of 16 residues. In DNA, the CDR3 is TGTGCCAGCAGTTACTCGAGTCGCGGGCTCTCCTACGAGCAGTACTTC. It codes for CASSYSSRGLSYEQYF.

J is TRBJ2-2 and V is TRBV25-1; possibly TRBD1 for D (5 bases). This CDR3 is 13 amino acids long. The germline V and J ends were trimmed by 4 bases and 5 bases, with 8 bases remaining between them. Germline V gene data show CDR1 as MGHDK and CDR2 as SYGVNS. The chain's CDR3 is CASSAAGTGELFF. CDR3 coding DNA: TGTGCCAGCAGTGCTGCAGGGACCGGGGAGCTGTTTTTT.

This clone was recorded once. The chain recombines TRBV13 with TRBJ2-3; the D is unclear. V was clipped by 5 bases and J by 2 bases, with 14 bases between them. The CDR3 totals 15 residues. Germline assignment: CDR1 PRHDT and CDR2 FYEKMQ (reference sequence). The CDR3 protein is CASSPKGGYTDTQYF. CDR3 coding DNA: TGTGCCAGCAGCCCGAAAGGCGGATACACAGATACGCAGTATTTT. The full variable domain, in which reference TRBV13 and TRBJ2-3 provide the parts outside the CDR3, is AAGVIQSPRHLIKEKRETATLKCYPIPRHDTVYWYQQGPGQDPQFLISFYEKMQSDKGSIPDRFSAQQFSDYHSELNMSSLELGDSALYFCASSPKGGYTDTQYFGPGTRLTVL.

The genes are TRBV6-1 and TRBJ2-1; 7 nucleotides match TRBD1. J was trimmed by 11 bases and V by 2 bases; bases with no gene match: 6. The CDR3 extends over 13 amino acids. CDR1 is MNHNS and CDR2 is SASEGT in the germline V gene. The CDR3 loop is CASSENWGQQQFF. The CDR3 DNA sequence: TGTGCCAGCAGTGAAAATTGGGGACAGCAGCAGTTCTTC.

The V call is TRBV7-3, the J call TRBJ1-1; 8 bases fit TRBD1. In germline, CDR1 is SGHTA, CDR2 FQGTGA. The CDR3 sequence is 15 residues long. With 2 bases clipped from V and 4 bases from J, the junction kept 6 bases outside the gene matches. CDR3 in DNA: TGTGCCAGCAGCTTACAGGGGGCTGAGGGCACTGAAGCTTTCTTT. It is translated as CASSLQGAEGTEAFF.

About this clone: Other DNA sequences within the sample encode an identical CDR3. This rearrangement joins TRBV19 to TRBJ2-7, with D possibly TRBD2 on 7 matching bases. The CDR3 is made up of 15 amino acids. Germline V gene data show CDR1 as LNHDA and CDR2 as SQIVND (reference sequence). V dropped 1 base and J dropped 2 bases, with 12 bases sitting between them. In DNA form, the CDR3 reads TGTGCCAGTAGTATAGGGCCCGGGGGGCCCTACGAGCAGTACTTC. Its protein product is CASSIGPGGPYEQYF.

The chain joins TRBV9 to TRBJ2-1; D is tentatively TRBD1 or TRBD2 (5 bases each). The germline V gene has CDR1 SGDLS and CDR2 YYNGEE. Deletions cut 2 bases from V and 2 bases from J, with 17 bases between. This CDR3 spans 17 amino acids. This CDR3 is CASSVQLSGGAYNEQFF. As DNA, the CDR3 is TGTGCCAGCAGCGTCCAGCTTAGTGGGGGAGCCTACAATGAGCAGTTCTTC. The full variable domain, its missing parts supplied by reference TRBV9 and TRBJ2-1, is DSGVTQTPKHLITATGQRVTLRCSPRSGDLSVYWYQQSLDQGLQFLIQYYNGEERAKGNILERFSAQQFPDLHSELNLSSLELGDSALYFCASSVQLSGGAYNEQFFGPGTRLTVL.